A single sample gave rise to the 13 T cell receptor beta chains below, sequenced in a study of T-cell memory formation after mild COVID-19. TCRdb processed the 5' RACE reads anew with MiXCR; each CDR3 protein has one entry. The sample holds 300,000 or so distinct CDR3 sequences, around a sixth seen once. The sequenced sample was PBMCs or a T cell subset sorted from them (not recorded which). These receptors came from a man aged 18-30 years who had mild COVID-19 (a few samples of this study predate the infection). Cell type and time point are not known.

This clonotype was detected ten times or more. The CDR3 is CASSPTVPNEKLFF. CDR3 sequence (DNA): TGTGCCAGCAGTCCGACAGTACCTAATGAAAAACTGTTTTTT. This chain uses TRBV12-3 or TRBV12-4 with TRBJ1-4, with a tentative D call TRBD1 (5 bases). The ends were cut back, 5 bases at V and 3 bases at J, with 10 bases in the middle. The CDR3 spans 14 residues.

This clonotype was seen a handful of times. Here the CDR3 reads CASSRWGYEQYF. The CDR3 nucleotides are TGCGCCAGCAGCCGGTGGGGCTACGAGCAGTACTTC. The chain joins TRBV4-1 to TRBJ2-7; D call uncertain. Germline loops: CDR1 MGHRA, CDR2 YSYEKL. This CDR3 spans 12 amino acids. V lost 4 bases to trimming and J lost 3 bases, with 7 bases between them.

There are a few counts of this clonotype. This sequence joins TRBV28 and TRBJ2-7; D call uncertain. Trimming stripped 6 bases from V and 6 bases from J, with 9 bases between. The length of the CDR3 is 11 residues. The germline V gene encodes CDR1 MDHEN and CDR2 SYDVKM. DNA of the CDR3: TGTGCCAGCAGCCGTGGACGCGAGCAGTACGTC. This codes for CASSRGREQYV.

This clonotype has a count of ten or more. The V and J genes are TRBV7-3 and TRBJ1-1; tentative D call: TRBD1 (5 bases). V was trimmed by 5 bases and J by 6 bases, leaving 16 bases between them. CDR1 is SGHTA and CDR2 is FQGTGA in the germline V gene. The CDR3 is 14 residues long. This CDR3 reads CASSALRGSAEAFF. For the CDR3, the DNA is TGTGCCAGCAGCGCCCTGAGGGGTTCGGCTGAAGCTTTCTTT.

This clonotype was observed a handful of times. This chain joins TRBV7-9 and TRBJ1-1; TRBD1 aligns across 9 bases. J lost 4 bases, V lost 3 bases, and 6 bases had no gene match. CDR3 length: 15 amino acids. Looked up from germline, CDR1 is SEHNR and CDR2 is FQNEAQ (reference sequence). The CDR3 nucleotides read TGTGCCAGCAGCTTCCTATGGGACAGGGCCACTGAAGCTTTCTTT. It specifies CASSFLWDRATEAFF. The full variable domain, its missing parts supplied by reference TRBV7-9 and TRBJ1-1, is DTGVSQNPRHKITKRGQNVTFRCDPISEHNRLYWYRQTLGQGPEFLTYFQNEAQLEKSRLLSDRFSAERPKGSFSTLEIQRTEQGDSAMYLCASSFLWDRATEAFFGQGTRLTVV.

This clonotype turned up a few times. The chain carries TRBV7-8 and TRBJ2-1; 12 bases fit TRBD1. CDR1 and CDR2 from the germline V gene are SGHVS and FQNEAQ. Trimming at V came to 2 bases and at J to 9 bases, leaving 5 bases not matched to a gene. This CDR3 has 15 amino acids. The CDR3, as DNA: TGTGCCAGCAGCTTATGGGGACAGGGGGCGACTGAGCAGTTCTTC. This gives the protein CASSLWGQGATEQFF.

This clonotype was counted a few times. The V and J genes are TRBV7-9 and TRBJ1-2; D may be TRBD1 (6 bases). Trimming pared 5 bases from V and 7 bases from J, leaving 23 bases between. The germline V gene encodes CDR1 SEHNR and CDR2 FQNEAQ (reference sequence). The CDR3 consists of 16 residues. The CDR3 bases are TGTGCCAGCAGCCCGCCCACACGGGGGGCTCGAGGTGGCTACACCTTC. The encoded protein is CASSPPTRGARGGYTF.

The V gene is TRBV6-6, the J gene TRBJ2-5, with D maybe TRBD1 (5 bases). This CDR3 is 13 amino acids long. Germline V gene lookup returns CDR1 MNHNY and CDR2 SVGAGI (reference sequence). The ends were cut back, 5 bases at V and 1 base at J, with 8 bases in the middle. The CDR3 bases are TGTGCCAGCAGTCGGACAATCCAAGAGACCCAGTACTTC. It yields the protein CASSRTIQETQYF.

J is TRBJ2-1 and V is TRBV7-9; D unresolved. Trimming shortened V by 2 bases and J by 6 bases, and 11 bases separated the two germline ends. There are 14 residues in the CDR3. The germline CDR1 and CDR2 sequences are SEHNR and FQNEAQ (reference sequence). Here the CDR3 reads CASSLYTQTNEQFF. The CDR3 coding sequence is TGTGCCAGCAGCTTATATACACAGACCAATGAGCAGTTCTTC.

The V call is TRBV12-3 or TRBV12-4, the J call TRBJ2-7; either TRBD1 or TRBD2 may supply D (5 bases each). This CDR3 comprises 12 residues. Trimming took 6 bases from V and 3 from J, leaving 9 bases between them. CDR3 sequence: CASSREYYEQYF. DNA for the CDR3: TGTGCCAGCAGCAGGGAGTACTACGAGCAGTACTTC.

This clonotype has only a few counts. The V gene is TRBV15, the J gene TRBJ2-3, with 9 bases matching TRBD2. CDR1 and CDR2 from the germline V gene are LNHNV and YYDKDF (reference sequence). CDR3 length: 17 residues. Trimming removed 1 base from V and 7 bases from J; junction bases left unmatched: 12. The DNA of the CDR3 is TGTGCCACCAGCAGAGGGAGGGGGCTAGCGGGAAGCCATACGCAGTATTTT. It yields the protein CATSRGRGLAGSHTQYF.

V gene TRBV11-2 combines with J gene TRBJ1-1, with a tentative D call TRBD1 (6 bases). This CDR3 has 14 residues. Germline CDR1 SGHAT, CDR2 FQNNGV. V gave up 5 bases and J gave up 1 base, with 11 bases separating them. DNA of the CDR3: TGTGCCAGCAGCGTCCGGGGGCAGAACACTGAAGCTTTCTTT. It specifies CASSVRGQNTEAFF. The full variable domain, its missing parts supplied by reference TRBV11-2 and TRBJ1-1, is EAGVAQSPRYKIIEKRQSVAFWCNPISGHATLYWYQQILGQGPKLLIQFQNNGVVDDSQLPKDRFSAERLKGVDSTLKIQPAKLEDSAVYLCASSVRGQNTEAFFGQGTRLTVV.

This chain links TRBV4-3 with TRBJ2-1, with 9 nucleotides matching TRBD1. Germline CDR1 and CDR2: LGHNA and YSLEER. V lost 4 bases and J lost 7; bases outside the gene matches: 8. The CDR3 has 15 amino acids. The CDR3 nucleotides are TGCGCCAGCAGCCGAGGGACAGGGACGAGGAATGAGCAGTTCTTC. Its translation: CASSRGTGTRNEQFF.